Listed below are T cell receptor beta chains from one sample, sequenced in a study of beta chain features in type 1 diabetes. TCRdb keeps only in-frame clones here, not all; method: immunoSEQ multiplex PCR. The table shows some 110,000 clones, with over 15% occurring only once. The specimen sequenced was central memory CD4+ T cells from blood. The receptors derive from a young man with type 1 diabetes. Both conserved end residues are part of each CDR3. Fields, in order: V gene, clone size, J gene, D gene, CDR3 protein, CDR3 DNA. D genes are given only for firm matches. Clone size is not always given. Where it is, it says once, few, many or a class for expanded clones.

>TRBV9|NA|TRBJ1-6|NA
CASSQSYNSPLHF
TGTGCCAGCAGCCAGTCCTATAATTCACCCCTCCACTTT
>TRBV28|few|TRBJ1-4|TRBD1
CASSLRQGRDIGEKLFF
TGTGCCAGCAGTTTACGACAGGGCCGCGATATTGGGGAAAAACTGTTTTTT
>TRBV7-2|NA|TRBJ2-5|NA
CASSLTVNQETQYF
TGTGCCAGCAGCCTGACAGTGAATCAAGAGACCCAGTACTTC
>TRBV29-1|few|TRBJ1-2|NA
CSGEANYGYTF
TGCAGCGGTGAGGCTAACTATGGCTACACCTTC
>TRBV18|few|TRBJ1-3|NA
CASSPMSAVGNTIYF
TGTGCCAGCTCACCAATGTCAGCGGTAGGAAACACCATATATTTT
>TRBV2|NA|TRBJ1-4|TRBD1
CASSEQGVSEKLFF
TGTGCCAGCAGTGAACAGGGGGTTAGTGAAAAACTGTTTTTT
>TRBV7-3|few|TRBJ1-1|NA
CASSLNRNTEAFF
TGTGCCAGCAGCTTAAACAGAAACACTGAAGCTTTCTTT
>TRBV9|NA|TRBJ2-1|NA
CASSVEDSYNEQFF
TGTGCCAGCAGCGTAGAAGATTCCTACAATGAGCAGTTCTTC
>TRBV18|few|TRBJ2-3|NA
CASSPLGATVAGTDTQYF
TGTGCCAGCTCACCACTTGGTGCGACAGTAGCTGGCACAGATACGCAGTATTTT
>TRBV5-1|many|TRBJ2-7|NA
CASSLAGLYTRPYEQYF
TGCGCCAGCAGCTTGGCCGGTCTTTACACCCGGCCCTACGAGCAGTACTTC
>TRBV28|few|TRBJ2-3|NA
CASWRADRTDTQYF
TGTGCCAGCTGGCGGGCAGACCGCACAGATACGCAGTATTTT
>TRBV15|few|TRBJ2-3|NA
CATSFAGRTDTQYF
TGTGCCACCAGTTTCGCGGGGAGGACAGATACGCAGTATTTT
>TRBV6-1|few|TRBJ2-5|TRBD2
CASSTGLGSETQYF
TGTGCCAGCAGTACGGGACTAGGGAGCGAGACCCAGTACTTC
>TRBV7-8|NA|TRBJ2-1|NA
CASSSHQGYEQFF
TGTGCCAGCAGCTCGCATCAGGGTTATGAGCAGTTCTTC
>TRBV5-1|few|TRBJ2-1|NA
CASSKDGEQFF
TGCGCCAGCAGCAAGGACGGCGAGCAGTTCTTC
>TRBV4-3|few|TRBJ1-3|NA
CASSQDGGSGNTIYF
TGCGCCAGCAGCCAAGATGGTGGCAGTGGAAACACCATATATTTT
>TRBV6-5|NA|TRBJ1-2|TRBD1
CASSPTDGQGDGYTF
TGTGCCAGCAGCCCAACTGATGGACAGGGAGATGGCTACACCTTC
>TRBV30|few|TRBJ2-3|TRBD2
CAWSVGGADTQYF
TGTGCCTGGAGTGTCGGGGGGGCAGATACGCAGTATTTT
>TRBV29-1|NA|TRBJ1-2|TRBD1
CSVEGRGLNYGYTF
TGCAGCGTTGAGGGCAGGGGGCTGAACTATGGCTACACCTTC
>TRBV9|NA|TRBJ2-2|NA
CASSRDDRFVGELFF
TGTGCCAGCAGCCGGGACGACAGGTTCGTTGGGGAGCTGTTTTTT
>TRBV4-1|NA|TRBJ1-3|TRBD1
CASRGQGIGNTIYF
TGCGCCAGCAGGGGACAGGGGATAGGAAACACCATATATTTT